This T cell receptor (beta chain) was identified in a study of Ad26.COV2.S vaccination and SARS-CoV-2 variants. Study-wide results and limits: Vaccinees reportedly had broad spike-specific CD8+ and CD4+ T cell responses.

Germline V lookup: CDR1 SGHTA, CDR2 FQGNSA. Trimming removed 3 bases at V and 9 bases at J, with 14 bases between. The CDR3 spans 13 residues. Details on this clone: No antigen is known for it.

This sample's treatment: over 15 received Ad26.COV2.S at low or high dose, single or two shots; several received placebo; per-sample allocation not given. Samples analyzed were those drawn on day 63 after the first vaccine or placebo injection. Using immunoSEQ multiplex PCR, the repertoire was profiled, and TCRdb retains in-frame clones only, with some absent. Counted here are about 480,000 clones, approximately 90% occurring once; the ten biggest clones make up around 13%. The sequence was collected from a person between 18 and 60 years old who received the Ad26.COV2.S COVID-19 vaccine or a placebo. The chain links TRBV7-2 to TRBJ1-2; D uncertain. The sequences come from peripheral blood, collected in a trial of Ad26.COV2.S vaccine versus placebo. CDR3 DNA sequence: TGTGCCAGCAGCTTCCCCCCGATGGGAAGCTACACCTTC. It encodes CASSFPPMGSYTF.